These 16 T cell receptor beta chains share one sample of origin, sequenced in a study of blood T cells in healthy people across ages. Combining a sample-barcoded 5' primer with a J-beta primer mix, a second PCR ran for roughly 6 to 11 cycles. TCRdb fed the 5' RACE reads into MiXCR, producing one record per CDR3 protein. Altogether hundreds of thousands of distinct CDR3 sequences are present, roughly 44% being singletons, with the ten largest covering around 21%. Sequencing was carried out using blood. The source of these receptors is a man aged 55 to 70 in good health.

The rearrangement joins TRBV12-3 or TRBV12-4 to TRBJ1-4, with TRBD1 matching 11 bases. V gave up 1 base and J gave up 6 bases; unmatched junction bases: 4. There are 16 residues in the CDR3. CDR3 sequence reads: CASSLGDRGVYEKLFF. The CDR3 bases are TGTGCCAGCAGTTTAGGGGACAGGGGGGTATATGAAAAACTGTTTTTT.

The sample holds many counts of this clonotype. This chain links TRBV9 with TRBJ2-7; TRBD1 matches 7 bases. Germline V CDR1 and CDR2: SGDLS, YYNGEE. This CDR3 is 13 amino acids long. Losses at the gene ends were 3 bases for V and 9 bases for J; bases not matched to a gene: 9. The DNA for the CDR3 is TGTGCCAGCAGCGCTGGGACAGCCTTAGGGCAGTACTTC. Translation gives CASSAGTALGQYF.

V gene TRBV5-1 combines with J gene TRBJ2-3; 8 positions agree with TRBD1. The V segment lost 5 bases and the J segment 7 bases; nucleotides outside the gene matches: 15. This CDR3 spans 16 amino acids. Germline loops: CDR1 SGHRS, CDR2 YFSETQ. CDR3 region: CASRIGMDRVHNTQYF. In DNA form, the CDR3 reads TGCGCCAGCAGGATTGGGATGGACAGGGTACATAATACGCAGTATTTT. The full variable domain, rest sourced from reference TRBV5-1 and TRBJ2-3, is KAGVTQTPRYLIKTRGQQVTLSCSPISGHRSVSWYQQTPGQGLQFLFEYFSETQRNKGNFPGRFSGRQFSNSRSEMNVSTLELGDSALYLCASRIGMDRVHNTQYFGPGTRLTVL.

There are a few counts of this clonotype. A clone one base away is much larger, so this may be a read error. The CDR3: CAISESGSGVRKIYNEQYF. Here the CDR3 DNA reads TGTGCCATCAGTGAGTCGGGGTCAGGAGTAAGGAAGATATACAATGAGCAGTACTTC. The rearrangement joins TRBV10-3 to TRBJ2-5; D is ambiguous. This CDR3 is 19 amino acids long. CDR1 is ENHRY, CDR2 SYGVKD, per germline. V lost 0 bases and J lost 11, with 31 bases in between.

This clonotype was counted a few times. V and J are TRBV20-1 and TRBJ2-5; D uncertain. V was trimmed by 0 bases and J by 5 bases, leaving 10 bases between them. The germline CDR1 and CDR2 sequences are DFQATT and SNEGSKA (reference sequence). The CDR3 consists of 13 residues. The CDR3 DNA follows: TGCAGTGCTAGAGATCCACCCCTGGAGACCCAGTACTTC. Its translation: CSARDPPLETQYF.

The chain carries TRBV27 and TRBJ1-2; no reliable D call. The germline V gene encodes CDR1 MNHEY and CDR2 SMNVEV (reference sequence). V lost 6 bases and J 8 bases, leaving 13 bases between the germline ends. CDR3 length: 12 amino acids. The CDR3 DNA reads TGTGCCAGCAGAAAAGACACGGGCGGCTACACCTTC. It codes for CASRKDTGGYTF.

The genes are TRBV7-3 and TRBJ2-2; D possibly corresponds to TRBD1 (5 bases). V was trimmed by 5 bases and J by 4 bases, leaving 17 bases between them. Per the germline V gene, CDR1 is SGHTA and CDR2 is FQGTGA. CDR3 length equals 16 residues. The CDR3 DNA sequence: TGTGCCAGCAGCCCCACACCAGGGCACCTCACCGGGGAGCTGTTTTTT. It yields the protein CASSPTPGHLTGELFF.

This clonotype was counted only a few times. This chain links TRBV7-2 with TRBJ2-1, with 11 bases lining up with TRBD2. The germline V gene has CDR1 SGHTA and CDR2 FQGNSA. CDR3 length equals 15 residues. The V segment lost 5 bases and the J segment 10 bases; nucleotides outside the gene matches: 10. CDR3 sequence reads: CASSSTSGGIREQFF. The CDR3 nucleotides read TGTGCCAGCAGCAGCACTAGCGGGGGAATACGGGAGCAGTTCTTC.

The chain combines TRBV10-3 with TRBJ2-5; D may be TRBD2 (6 bases). The V end was cut by 0 bases, the J end by 4 bases, with 12 bases between. In germline, CDR1 is ENHRY, CDR2 SYGVKD. The length of the CDR3 is 15 residues. The CDR3 region has the DNA TGTGCCATCAGTGAGTCAGGGGACTCGACAGAGACCCAGTACTTC. Encoded protein: CAISESGDSTETQYF.

The table lists this clonotype with a count of one. This chain connects TRBV4-1 to TRBJ1-3; D is possibly TRBD1 (6 bases). Germline CDR1 reads MGHRA; CDR2 reads YSYEKL. The CDR3 is 18 amino acids. Trimming pared 1 base from V and 0 bases from J, leaving 16 bases between. The CDR3 region has the DNA TGCGCCAGCAGCCAAGCCAAGGACAGCGACCACTCTGGAAACACCATATATTTT. Protein product: CASSQAKDSDHSGNTIYF.

This clonotype was picked up one time. An end of the junction does not agree with germline; a read error may underlie this. This rearrangement joins TRBV7-2 to TRBJ1-6, with 8 bases aligning to TRBD1. The CDR3 sequence is 15 residues long. Germline CDR1 and CDR2: SGHTA and FQGNSA. CDR3 nucleotides: TGTGCCAGCAGCTTAGCCCTGGACAGGGTCTCACCCCACCACTTT. Residues: CASSLALDRVSPHHF.

The gene calls are TRBV15 and TRBJ2-5, with TRBD1 identical over 9 bases. J lost 1 base, V lost 3 bases, and 6 bases had no gene match. The CDR3 totals 16 residues. The germline V gene encodes CDR1 LNHNV and CDR2 YYDKDF (reference sequence). CDR3 sequence (DNA): TGTGCCACCAGCAGGGCCCGACAGGGGGTCCAAGAGACCCAGTACTTC. Its translation is CATSRARQGVQETQYF.

This clonotype was recorded a few times. The chain uses TRBV7-2 and TRBJ2-5, with D perhaps matching TRBD1 (5 bases). Germline-derived CDR1 and CDR2 are SGHTA and FQGNSA. Trimming stripped 3 bases from V and 3 bases from J, with 8 bases between. This CDR3 is built from 13 residues. The CDR3 protein is CASSFTREETQYF. CDR3 DNA sequence: TGTGCCAGCAGCTTCACCAGGGAAGAGACCCAGTACTTC. The full variable domain, in which reference TRBV7-2 and TRBJ2-5 provide the parts outside the CDR3, is GAGVSQSPSNKVTEKGKDVELRCDPISGHTALYWYRQSLGQGLEFLIYFQGNSAPDKSGLPSDRFSAERTGGSVSTLTIQRTQQEDSAVYLCASSFTREETQYFGPGTRLLVL.

The CDR3 DNA sequence: TGTGCCAGCAGTTACCTCAGGGGGCGTATGGACACCGGGGAGCTGTTTTTT. Amino acids: CASSYLRGRMDTGELFF. The chain joins TRBV6-2 or TRBV6-3 to TRBJ2-2, with 8 nucleotides matching TRBD1. There are 17 residues in the CDR3. V lost 2 bases, J lost 3 bases, and 8 bases stayed unmatched. CDR1 MNHEY and CDR2 SVGEGT come from the germline V gene.

There are many counts of this clonotype. The chain has TRBV6-2 or TRBV6-3 and TRBJ1-1; D gene ambiguous. V gave up 6 bases and J gave up 0 bases, with 11 bases separating them. Germline CDR1 is MNHEY and CDR2 is SVGEGT. CDR3 length: 14 amino acids. The DNA for the CDR3 is TGTGCCAGCAGAAAAGGGCTCCTGAACACTGAAGCTTTCTTT. This translates into CASRKGLLNTEAFF.

This clonotype was seen more than once but under ten times. The J gene is TRBJ2-3, the V gene TRBV20-1; 8 bases are a match to TRBD2. Trimming removed 0 bases from V and 7 bases from J; junction bases left unmatched: 21. From germline, CDR1 is DFQATT and CDR2 SNEGSKA (reference sequence). CDR3 length equals 19 residues. In nucleotides, the CDR3 is TGCAGTGCTAGAGACCGTGGAGGCGCGGGGGGCCTAGGACCGAATACGCAGTATTTT. It is translated as CSARDRGGAGGLGPNTQYF.